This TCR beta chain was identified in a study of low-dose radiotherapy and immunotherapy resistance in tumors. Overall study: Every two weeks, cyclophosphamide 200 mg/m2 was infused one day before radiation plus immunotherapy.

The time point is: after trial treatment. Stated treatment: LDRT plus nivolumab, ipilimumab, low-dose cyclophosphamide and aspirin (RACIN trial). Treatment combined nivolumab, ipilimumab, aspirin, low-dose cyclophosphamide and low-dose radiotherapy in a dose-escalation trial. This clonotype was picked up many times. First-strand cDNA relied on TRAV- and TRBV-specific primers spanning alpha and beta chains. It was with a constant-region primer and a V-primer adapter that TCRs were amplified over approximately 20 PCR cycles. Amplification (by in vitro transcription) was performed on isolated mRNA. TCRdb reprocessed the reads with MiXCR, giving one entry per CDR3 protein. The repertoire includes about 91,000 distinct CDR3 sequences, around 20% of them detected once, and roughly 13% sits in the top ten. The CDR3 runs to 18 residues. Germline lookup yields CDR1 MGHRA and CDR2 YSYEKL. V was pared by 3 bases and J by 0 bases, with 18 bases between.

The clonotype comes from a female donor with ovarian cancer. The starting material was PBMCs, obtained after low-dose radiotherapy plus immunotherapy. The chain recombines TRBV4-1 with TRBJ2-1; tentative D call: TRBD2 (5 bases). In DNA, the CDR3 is TGCGCCAGCAGCCACCGCTCTGAGGGCCTAAGCTCCTACAATGAGCAGTTCTTC. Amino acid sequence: CASSHRSEGLSSYNEQFF.